A single T cell receptor (beta chain) is shown here with its context. Antigen: not known. This sample is drawn from a study of metastatic and nonmetastatic thyroid tumors. Overall study context: Where malignant and benign thyroid patients were concerned, repertoires were compared across blood and tumor or nodule tissue.

Source study methods: Built for papillary thyroid cancer, a distant-metastasis classifier drew on CDR3 differences across clinicopathological groups. TCRdb called clones again from the PCR reads with MiXCR. For this entry, the V and J calls and clone size follow TCRdb and not the study's own pipeline. The sample carries 20,000 to 25,000 clones, more than 20% recorded once. The CDR3 consists of 14 residues. The ends lost 5 bases at V and 3 bases at J; junction bases unmatched: 4. CDR1 is DFQATT, CDR2 SNEGSKA, per germline (reference sequence). Among the patients, none had received any treatment before thyroid surgery. General observations from the study: As reported, TCR beta diversity in blood and tumor was significantly higher in malignant thyroid tumors than in benign nodules.

The receptor's source is a male donor with papillary thyroid cancer or a benign thyroid nodule (not recorded which). Some clones in this sample may be carry-over from other donors' samples. Sequencing was done on a sample of tumor tissue. The chain links TRBV20-1 to TRBJ2-3; 11 bases are shared with TRBD2. The CDR3 protein is CSAVLAGATDTQYF. CDR3 nucleotides: TGCAGTGCTGTACTAGCGGGAGCAACAGATACGCAGTATTTT.